This TCR beta chain emerged from a study of cytomegalovirus exposure and HLA in healthy donors. Notes on the study in general: Through in vitro validation, three CMV-associated chains were shown to be specific for CMV antigens. Among donors in an Asian-associated ancestry cluster, a later analysis reportedly found fewer N-insertions than the roughly 650-donor mean.

This CDR3 is built from 12 residues. Germline assignment: CDR1 MNHNS and CDR2 SASEGT. The ends lost 5 bases at V and 7 bases at J; junction bases unmatched: 4. This clone was seen only once. Its antigen is currently unknown. The PCR was carried out with 60 Vbeta primers and 13 Jbeta primers. Profiled with immunoSEQ multiplex PCR; TCRdb holds only in-frame clones, not every one. This table holds 150,000 to 200,000 clones, around 82% found once. This rearrangement joins TRBV6-1 to TRBJ2-7; 8 bases match TRBD1. This sequence was found in a woman aged 50 to 65 in good health and CMV-seropositive. The material sequenced was PBMCs. CDR3 sequence reads: CASSRTGLEQYF. The CDR3 coding sequence is TGTGCCAGCAGTCGGACAGGGTTAGAGCAGTACTTC.